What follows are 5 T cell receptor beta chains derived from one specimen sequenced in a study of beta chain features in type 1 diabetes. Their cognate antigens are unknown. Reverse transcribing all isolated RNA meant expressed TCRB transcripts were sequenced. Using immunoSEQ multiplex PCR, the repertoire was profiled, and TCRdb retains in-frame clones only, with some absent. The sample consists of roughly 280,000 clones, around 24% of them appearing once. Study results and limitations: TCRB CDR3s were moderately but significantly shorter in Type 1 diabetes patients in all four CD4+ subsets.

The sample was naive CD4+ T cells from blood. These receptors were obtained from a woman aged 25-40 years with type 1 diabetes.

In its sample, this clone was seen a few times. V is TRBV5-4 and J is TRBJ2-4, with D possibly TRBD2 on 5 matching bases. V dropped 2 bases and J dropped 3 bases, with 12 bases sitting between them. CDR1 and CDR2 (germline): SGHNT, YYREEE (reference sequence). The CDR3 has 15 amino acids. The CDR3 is CASSLEGWGKNIQYF. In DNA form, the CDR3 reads TGTGCCAGCAGCTTAGAGGGATGGGGCAAAAACATTCAGTACTTC.

CDR3 DNA sequence: TGTGCCAGCAGCCCGCAGGGACTAGCGAGCACAGATACGCAGTATTTT. This gives the protein CASSPQGLASTDTQYF. The chain carries TRBV28 and TRBJ2-3, with 10 positions matching TRBD2. CDR1 MDHEN and CDR2 SYDVKM come from the germline V gene. CDR3 size: 16 residues. The J segment lost 0 bases and the V segment lost 6 bases, leaving 6 bases of the junction unmatched.

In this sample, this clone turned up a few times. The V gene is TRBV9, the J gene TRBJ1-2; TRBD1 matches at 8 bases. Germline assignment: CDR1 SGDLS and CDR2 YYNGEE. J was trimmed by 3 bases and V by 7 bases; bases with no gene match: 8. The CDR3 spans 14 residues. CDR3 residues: CASARTGTDYGYTF. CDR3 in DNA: TGTGCCAGCGCGAGGACAGGGACTGACTATGGCTACACCTTC.

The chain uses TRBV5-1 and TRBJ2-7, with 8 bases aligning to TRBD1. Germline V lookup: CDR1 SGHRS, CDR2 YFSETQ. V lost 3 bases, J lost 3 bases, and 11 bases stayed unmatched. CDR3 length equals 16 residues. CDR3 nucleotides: TGCGCCAGCAGCTCAATGGACAGGGAGTGGAGCTACGAGCAGTACTTC. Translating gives CASSSMDREWSYEQYF.

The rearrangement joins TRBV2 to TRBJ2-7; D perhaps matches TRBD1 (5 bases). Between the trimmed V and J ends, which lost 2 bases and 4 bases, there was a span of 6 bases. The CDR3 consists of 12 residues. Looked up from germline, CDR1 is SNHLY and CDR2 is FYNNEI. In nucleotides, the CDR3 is TGTGCCAGCAGTGAAAGGGGTTACGAGCAGTACTTC. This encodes CASSERGYEQYF.